This T cell receptor beta chain was identified during a study of beta chain features in type 1 diabetes. Study-level results: Among all four CD4+ subsets, Type 1 diabetes patients had TCRB CDR3s that were moderately but significantly shorter. The VDJ junctions of type 1 diabetes patients carried fewer insertions and more deletions.

As every portion of the isolated RNA was reverse transcribed, the sequencing read expressed TCRB transcripts. Profiling relied on immunoSEQ multiplex PCR, and the TCRdb table lists in-frame clones only, not all of them. Altogether hundreds of thousands of clones are present, roughly 13% being singletons, with the ten largest covering approximately 0.043%. All of the sorted populations showed purity greater than 98%. There are 15 residues in the CDR3. Germline V CDR1 and CDR2: SGHRS, YFSETQ. V shed 4 bases and J 4 bases; nucleotides not matched to a gene: 9. Of note for this clone: The antigen is not known.

The sample taken for sequencing was naive CD4+ T cells from blood. The receptor was derived from a man aged 18 to 30 with type 1 diabetes. The rearrangement links TRBV5-1 to TRBJ2-7, with 9 bases fitting TRBD2. Here the CDR3 DNA reads TGCGCCAGCAGCCCCGTGGGGCTAGCGGGGTACGAGCAGTACTTC. The encoded protein is CASSPVGLAGYEQYF.